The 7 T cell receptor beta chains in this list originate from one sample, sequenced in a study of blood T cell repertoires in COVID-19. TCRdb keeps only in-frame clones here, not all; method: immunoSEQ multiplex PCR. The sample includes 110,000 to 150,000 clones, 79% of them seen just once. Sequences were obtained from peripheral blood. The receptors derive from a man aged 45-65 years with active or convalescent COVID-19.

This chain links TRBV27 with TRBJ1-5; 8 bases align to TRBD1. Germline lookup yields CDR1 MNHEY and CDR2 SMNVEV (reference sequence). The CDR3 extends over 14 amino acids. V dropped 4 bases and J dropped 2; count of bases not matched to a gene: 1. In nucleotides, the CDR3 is TGTGCCAGCAGTTCGGGACAGGGCAATCAGCCCCAGCATTTT. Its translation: CASSSGQGNQPQHF.

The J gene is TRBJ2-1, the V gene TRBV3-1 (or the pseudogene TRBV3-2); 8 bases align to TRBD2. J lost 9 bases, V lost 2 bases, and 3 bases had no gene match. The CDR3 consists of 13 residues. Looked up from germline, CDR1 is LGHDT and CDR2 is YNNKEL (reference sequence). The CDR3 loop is CASSQRTSGEQFF. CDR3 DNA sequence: TGTGCCAGCAGCCAACGAACTAGCGGTGAGCAGTTCTTC.

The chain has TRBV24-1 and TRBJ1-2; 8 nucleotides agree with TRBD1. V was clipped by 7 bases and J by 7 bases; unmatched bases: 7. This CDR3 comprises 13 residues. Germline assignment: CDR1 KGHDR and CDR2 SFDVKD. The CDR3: CATRPTGDTGYTF. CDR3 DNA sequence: TGTGCCACCAGGCCGACAGGGGACACTGGCTACACCTTC.

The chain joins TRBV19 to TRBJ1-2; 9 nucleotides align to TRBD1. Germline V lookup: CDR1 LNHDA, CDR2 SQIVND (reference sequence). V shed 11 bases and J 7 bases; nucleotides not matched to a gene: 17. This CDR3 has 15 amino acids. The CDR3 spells CAGPFRDRAFGGYTF. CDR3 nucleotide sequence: TGTGCCGGCCCATTCCGGGACAGGGCATTCGGTGGCTACACCTTC.

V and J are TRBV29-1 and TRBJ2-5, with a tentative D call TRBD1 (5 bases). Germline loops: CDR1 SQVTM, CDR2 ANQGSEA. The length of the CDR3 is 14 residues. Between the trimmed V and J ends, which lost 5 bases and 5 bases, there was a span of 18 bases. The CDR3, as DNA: TGCAGCGTTCATGTTCCCCCTAAGGGGGAGACCCAGTACTTC. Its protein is CSVHVPPKGETQYF.

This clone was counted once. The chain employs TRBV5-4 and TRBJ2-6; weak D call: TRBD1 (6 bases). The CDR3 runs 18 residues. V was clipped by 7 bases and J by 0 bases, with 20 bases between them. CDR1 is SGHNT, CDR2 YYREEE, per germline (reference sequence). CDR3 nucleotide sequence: TGTGCCAGCGTAGAACAGGGCGGACCCTTCTCTGGGGCCAACGTCCTGACTTTC. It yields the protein CASVEQGGPFSGANVLTF.

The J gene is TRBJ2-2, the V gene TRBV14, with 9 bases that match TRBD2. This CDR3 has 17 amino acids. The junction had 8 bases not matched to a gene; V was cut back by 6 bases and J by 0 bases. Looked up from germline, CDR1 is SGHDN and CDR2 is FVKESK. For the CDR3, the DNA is TGTGCCAGCAGTGGTCTAGCGGGGTTCTCGAACACCGGGGAGCTGTTTTTT. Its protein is CASSGLAGFSNTGELFF. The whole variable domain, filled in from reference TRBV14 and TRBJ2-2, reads EAGVTQFPSHSVIEKGQTVTLRCDPISGHDNLYWYRRVMGKEIKFLLHFVKESKQDESGMPNNRFLAERTGGTYSTLKVQPAELEDSGVYFCASSGLAGFSNTGELFFGEGSRLTVL.